This T cell receptor (beta chain) was retrieved from a study of patients and donors after allogeneic stem cell transplantation. Germline CDR1 is DFQATT and CDR2 is SNEGSKA (reference sequence). J was trimmed by 3 bases and V by 3 bases; bases with no gene match: 6. The CDR3 runs 14 residues. TCRdb recomputed calls from the RT-PCR reads with MiXCR, one row per CDR3 protein. The sample has 800,000 to 1,000,000 distinct CDR3 sequences, about 20% seen once. This sequence joins TRBV20-1 and TRBJ2-7; 9 bases map to TRBD1. The specimen was blood, either unsorted or a sorted T cell fraction (not recorded which). This TCR derives from a human donor who was either an allogeneic HSCT recipient or a stem cell or donor lymphocyte infusion donor (not recorded which). It is not recorded whose cells these are; they may come from a transplant donor. The chain's CDR3 is CSASSGQGGYEQYF. Here the CDR3 DNA reads TGCAGTGCTAGTTCGGGACAGGGAGGCTACGAGCAGTACTTC.